A selection of T cell receptor beta chains follows, all from one sample in a study of cytomegalovirus exposure and HLA in healthy donors. Here immunoSEQ multiplex PCR was the method, and the copy in TCRdb shows in-frame clones only, minus some. The table records roughly 180,000 clones, roughly four fifths of them present only once. Sequencing was performed on PBMCs. These receptor sequences come from a man younger than 30 in good health and CMV-seronegative. Both conserved end residues are part of each CDR3. A D gene is named only where the DNA matches it firmly. Clone size is stated in some rows and not others, as once, few, many or a class when expanded.

d_gene: .; abundance: .; len: 16; v_gene: TRBV7-8; j_gene: TRBJ1-3; CDR3aa: CASSPTLPGMGNTIYF; CDR3nt: TGTGCCAGCAGCCCAACCCTCCCGGGGATGGGTAACACCATATATTTT
d_gene: TRBD2; abundance: few; len: 16; v_gene: TRBV7-2; j_gene: TRBJ2-5; CDR3aa: CASSPRPSGGRETQYF; CDR3nt: TGTGCCAGCAGCCCCCGTCCTAGCGGGGGGAGAGAGACCCAGTACTTC
d_gene: TRBD1; abundance: .; len: 15; v_gene: TRBV19; j_gene: TRBJ1-3; CDR3aa: CASSTHRGFGNTIYF; CDR3nt: TGTGCCAGTAGTACGCACAGGGGTTTTGGAAACACCATATATTTT
d_gene: TRBD2; abundance: .; len: 14; v_gene: TRBV27; j_gene: TRBJ2-1; CDR3aa: CASSPSGAGNEQFF; CDR3nt: TGTGCCAGCAGTCCTTCAGGAGCGGGGAATGAGCAGTTCTTC
d_gene: .; abundance: .; len: 15; v_gene: TRBV9; j_gene: TRBJ1-3; CDR3aa: CASSPGGTAGNTIYF; CDR3nt: TGTGCCAGCAGCCCCGGGGGTACAGCTGGAAACACCATATATTTT
d_gene: .; abundance: .; len: 19; v_gene: TRBV9; j_gene: TRBJ1-3; CDR3aa: CASSVAGELLLSSGNTIYF; CDR3nt: TGTGCCAGCAGCGTAGCTGGGGAGCTACTGCTGAGCTCTGGAAACACCATATATTTT
d_gene: .; abundance: .; len: 14; v_gene: TRBV11-1; j_gene: TRBJ2-2; CDR3aa: CASSSGHYTGELFF; CDR3nt: TGTGCCAGCAGCTCGGGACATTACACCGGGGAGCTGTTTTTT
d_gene: .; abundance: once; len: 16; v_gene: TRBV18; j_gene: TRBJ1-1; CDR3aa: CASSPVPPIKNTEAFF; CDR3nt: TGTGCCAGCTCACCAGTGCCACCTATTAAGAACACTGAAGCTTTCTTT
d_gene: .; abundance: .; len: 11; v_gene: TRBV2; j_gene: TRBJ1-1; CDR3aa: CANPTGTEAFF; CDR3nt: TGTGCCAACCCGACTGGGACTGAAGCTTTCTTT
d_gene: .; abundance: once; len: 17; v_gene: TRBV4-1; j_gene: TRBJ2-7; CDR3aa: CASSQNFNVGGTYEQYF; CDR3nt: TGCGCCAGCAGCCAAAATTTTAACGTTGGGGGGACCTACGAGCAGTACTTC
d_gene: .; abundance: .; len: 15; v_gene: TRBV4-1; j_gene: TRBJ1-2; CDR3aa: CASSQVTGTTSGYTF; CDR3nt: TGCGCCAGCAGCCAAGTCACAGGGACTACTAGTGGCTACACCTTC
d_gene: TRBD2; abundance: .; len: 14; v_gene: TRBV15; j_gene: TRBJ2-5; CDR3aa: CATLGGGAWETQYF; CDR3nt: TGTGCCACTCTTGGCGGGGGGGCATGGGAGACCCAGTACTTC
d_gene: TRBD1; abundance: .; len: 14; v_gene: TRBV5-1; j_gene: TRBJ1-4; CDR3aa: CASAPGGLGEKLFF; CDR3nt: TGCGCCAGCGCTCCAGGGGGCTTGGGGGAAAAACTGTTTTTT
d_gene: .; abundance: .; len: 12; v_gene: TRBV30; j_gene: TRBJ2-4; CDR3aa: CAWARGANIQYF; CDR3nt: TGTGCCTGGGCTCGGGGGGCGAACATTCAGTACTTC
d_gene: TRBD1; abundance: .; len: 16; v_gene: TRBV19; j_gene: TRBJ1-5; CDR3aa: CASSLGPGQGSLPQHF; CDR3nt: TGTGCCAGTAGTCTGGGACCGGGACAGGGCTCGCTGCCCCAGCATTTT
d_gene: .; abundance: .; len: 12; v_gene: TRBV2; j_gene: TRBJ2-1; CDR3aa: CASSEDQAWAFF; CDR3nt: TGTGCCAGCAGTGAAGACCAGGCATGGGCGTTCTTC
d_gene: .; abundance: .; len: 13; v_gene: TRBV4-1; j_gene: TRBJ2-7; CDR3aa: CASSQTETYEQYF; CDR3nt: TGCGCCAGCAGCCAAACGGAGACCTACGAGCAGTACTTC
d_gene: TRBD1; abundance: once; len: 15; v_gene: TRBV5-1; j_gene: TRBJ2-1; CDR3aa: CASATGTGENNEQFF; CDR3nt: TGCGCCAGCGCTACCGGGACAGGGGAAAACAATGAGCAGTTCTTC
d_gene: TRBD1; abundance: .; len: 15; v_gene: TRBV4-1; j_gene: TRBJ1-6; CDR3aa: CASSQDWTGKLALHF; CDR3nt: TGCGCCAGCAGCCAAGATTGGACAGGCAAACTGGCCCTCCACTTT
d_gene: .; abundance: .; len: 13; v_gene: TRBV9; j_gene: TRBJ2-7; CDR3aa: CASSVGVDWEQYF; CDR3nt: TGTGCCAGCAGCGTAGGGGTCGACTGGGAGCAGTACTTC
d_gene: .; abundance: .; len: 15; v_gene: TRBV7-6; j_gene: TRBJ2-7; CDR3aa: CASSLESRRSYEQYF; CDR3nt: TGTGCCAGCAGCTTAGAGTCTAGACGGTCCTACGAGCAGTACTTC
d_gene: TRBD1; abundance: few; len: 16; v_gene: TRBV5-1; j_gene: TRBJ1-4; CDR3aa: CASRLGYRGGGEKLFF; CDR3nt: TGCGCCAGCAGACTGGGGTACAGGGGAGGAGGTGAAAAACTGTTTTTT
d_gene: .; abundance: .; len: 13; v_gene: TRBV11-2; j_gene: TRBJ2-7; CDR3aa: CASSFQGFYEQYF; CDR3nt: TGTGCCAGCAGCTTCCAGGGTTTCTACGAGCAGTACTTC
d_gene: .; abundance: .; len: 15; v_gene: TRBV5-1; j_gene: TRBJ2-7; CDR3aa: CASSPDGGTIYEQYF; CDR3nt: TGCGCCAGCAGCCCGGACGGCGGGACGATCTACGAGCAGTACTTC
d_gene: .; abundance: .; len: 12; v_gene: TRBV7-9; j_gene: TRBJ1-5; CDR3aa: CASSLPNEPQHF; CDR3nt: TGTGCCAGCAGCTTACCTAACGAGCCCCAGCATTTT
d_gene: TRBD2; abundance: .; len: 16; v_gene: TRBV6-6; j_gene: TRBJ2-1; CDR3aa: CASRVSTSGPYNEQFF; CDR3nt: TGTGCCAGCAGGGTATCGACTAGCGGGCCCTACAATGAGCAGTTCTTC
d_gene: TRBD2; abundance: .; len: 15; v_gene: TRBV4-3; j_gene: TRBJ2-1; CDR3aa: CASSQDGFREDEQFF; CDR3nt: TGCGCCAGCAGCCAAGATGGATTCCGGGAGGATGAGCAGTTCTTC
d_gene: TRBD2; abundance: .; len: 15; v_gene: TRBV5-1; j_gene: TRBJ2-7; CDR3aa: CASSLAPGLENEQYF; CDR3nt: TGCGCCAGCAGCTTGGCCCCGGGACTAGAGAACGAGCAGTACTTC
d_gene: .; abundance: .; len: 15; v_gene: TRBV9; j_gene: TRBJ2-3; CDR3aa: CASSVGVASTDTQYF; CDR3nt: TGTGCCAGCAGCGTAGGGGTAGCTAGCACAGATACGCAGTATTTT
d_gene: TRBD2; abundance: .; len: 16; v_gene: TRBV14; j_gene: TRBJ2-1; CDR3aa: CASSQDRLAGSGEQFF; CDR3nt: TGTGCCAGCAGCCAAGATCGGTTAGCGGGTTCGGGTGAGCAGTTCTTC
d_gene: TRBD1; abundance: .; len: 14; v_gene: TRBV5-1; j_gene: TRBJ1-1; CDR3aa: CASSLARGSTEAFF; CDR3nt: TGCGCCAGCAGCTTGGCCAGGGGGAGCACTGAAGCTTTCTTT
d_gene: TRBD1; abundance: once; len: 16; v_gene: TRBV5-1; j_gene: TRBJ1-2; CDR3aa: CASRDQGVVANYGYTF; CDR3nt: TGCGCCAGCAGGGATCAGGGGGTGGTAGCTAACTATGGCTACACCTTC
d_gene: TRBD1; abundance: .; len: 14; v_gene: TRBV30; j_gene: TRBJ2-7; CDR3aa: CAWRDTGGWGEQYF; CDR3nt: TGTGCCTGGAGAGATACAGGGGGCTGGGGCGAGCAGTACTTC
d_gene: .; abundance: .; len: 13; v_gene: TRBV27; j_gene: TRBJ2-3; CDR3aa: CASRLPSTDTQYF; CDR3nt: TGTGCCAGCAGGCTACCCAGCACAGATACGCAGTATTTT
d_gene: .; abundance: few; len: 12; v_gene: TRBV19; j_gene: TRBJ1-2; CDR3aa: CASSIGEYGYTF; CDR3nt: TGTGCCAGTAGTATAGGGGAGTATGGCTACACCTTC